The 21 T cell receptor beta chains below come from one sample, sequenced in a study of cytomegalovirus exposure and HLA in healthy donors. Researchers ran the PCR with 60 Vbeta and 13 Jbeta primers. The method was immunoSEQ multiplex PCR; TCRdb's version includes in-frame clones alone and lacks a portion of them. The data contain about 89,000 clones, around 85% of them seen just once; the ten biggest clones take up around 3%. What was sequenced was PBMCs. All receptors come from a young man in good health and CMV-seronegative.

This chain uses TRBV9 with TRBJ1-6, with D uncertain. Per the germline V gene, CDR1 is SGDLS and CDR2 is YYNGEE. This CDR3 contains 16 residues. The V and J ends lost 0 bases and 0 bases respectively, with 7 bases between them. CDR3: CASSVGGSSYNSPLHF. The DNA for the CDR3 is TGTGCCAGCAGCGTAGGCGGTAGCTCCTATAATTCACCCCTCCACTTT.

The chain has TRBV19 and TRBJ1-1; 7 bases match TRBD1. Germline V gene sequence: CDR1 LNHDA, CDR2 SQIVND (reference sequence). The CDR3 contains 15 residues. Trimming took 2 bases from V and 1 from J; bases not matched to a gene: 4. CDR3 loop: CASSIMGQKNTEAFF. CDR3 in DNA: TGTGCCAGTAGTATAATGGGACAGAAGAACACTGAAGCTTTCTTT.

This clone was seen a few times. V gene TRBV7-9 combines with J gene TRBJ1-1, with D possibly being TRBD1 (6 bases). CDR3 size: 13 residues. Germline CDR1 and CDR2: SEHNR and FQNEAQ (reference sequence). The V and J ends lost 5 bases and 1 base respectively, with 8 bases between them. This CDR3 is CASSVDRNTEAFF. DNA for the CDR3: TGTGCCAGCAGCGTGGACAGGAACACTGAAGCTTTCTTT.

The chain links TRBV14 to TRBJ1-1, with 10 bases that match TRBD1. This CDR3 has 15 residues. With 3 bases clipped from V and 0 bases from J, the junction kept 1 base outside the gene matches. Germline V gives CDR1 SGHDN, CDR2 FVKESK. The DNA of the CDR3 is TGTGCCAGCAGCCAGGGACAGGGGCTGAACACTGAAGCTTTCTTT. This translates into CASSQGQGLNTEAFF.

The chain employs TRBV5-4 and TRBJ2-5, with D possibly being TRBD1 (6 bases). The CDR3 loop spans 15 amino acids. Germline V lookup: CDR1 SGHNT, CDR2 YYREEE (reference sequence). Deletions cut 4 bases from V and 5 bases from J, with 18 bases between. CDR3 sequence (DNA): TGTGCCAGCAGCCCCACTATTGGGGGCCGGGAGACCCAGTACTTC. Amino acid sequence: CASSPTIGGRETQYF. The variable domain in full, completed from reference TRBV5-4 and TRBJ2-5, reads ETGVTQSPTHLIKTRGQQVTLRCSSQSGHNTVSWYQQALGQGPQFIFQYYREEENGRGNFPPRFSGLQFPNYSSELNVNALELDDSALYLCASSPTIGGRETQYFGPGTRLLVL.

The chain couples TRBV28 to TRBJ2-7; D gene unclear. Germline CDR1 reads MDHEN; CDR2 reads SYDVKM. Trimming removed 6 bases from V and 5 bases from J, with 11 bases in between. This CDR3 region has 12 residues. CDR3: CASSTNRDEQYF. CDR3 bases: TGTGCCAGCAGCACAAACCGGGACGAGCAGTACTTC.

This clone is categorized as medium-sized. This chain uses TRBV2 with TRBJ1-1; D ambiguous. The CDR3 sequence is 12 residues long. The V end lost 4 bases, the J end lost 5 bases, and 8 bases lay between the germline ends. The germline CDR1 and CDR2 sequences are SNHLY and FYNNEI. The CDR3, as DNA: TGTGCCAGCAGTGTCCGAGCGACTGAAGCTTTCTTT. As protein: CASSVRATEAFF.

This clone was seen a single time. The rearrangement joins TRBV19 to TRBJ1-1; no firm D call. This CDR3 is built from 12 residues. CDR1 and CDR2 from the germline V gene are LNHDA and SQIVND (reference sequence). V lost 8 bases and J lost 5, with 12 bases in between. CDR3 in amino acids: CASALRGTEAFF. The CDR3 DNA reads TGTGCCAGTGCCTTAAGAGGGACTGAAGCTTTCTTT.

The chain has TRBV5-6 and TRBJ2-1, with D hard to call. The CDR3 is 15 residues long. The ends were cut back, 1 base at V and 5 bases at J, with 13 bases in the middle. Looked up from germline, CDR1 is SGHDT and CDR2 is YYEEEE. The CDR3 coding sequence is TGTGCCAGCAGCTTGTTTCCGAGAAGCGACAATGAGCAGTTCTTC. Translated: CASSLFPRSDNEQFF.

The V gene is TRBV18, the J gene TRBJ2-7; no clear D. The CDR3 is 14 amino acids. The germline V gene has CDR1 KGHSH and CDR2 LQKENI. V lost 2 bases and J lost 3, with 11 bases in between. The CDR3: CASSPGLRGYEQYF. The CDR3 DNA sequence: TGTGCCAGCTCACCAGGGTTAAGAGGCTACGAGCAGTACTTC.

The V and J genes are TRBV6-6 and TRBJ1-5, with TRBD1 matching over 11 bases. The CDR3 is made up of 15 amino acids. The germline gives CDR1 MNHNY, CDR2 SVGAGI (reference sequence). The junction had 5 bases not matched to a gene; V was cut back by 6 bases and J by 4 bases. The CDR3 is CASRPGTGGNQPQHF. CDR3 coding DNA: TGTGCCAGCAGACCCGGGACAGGGGGGAATCAGCCCCAGCATTTT.

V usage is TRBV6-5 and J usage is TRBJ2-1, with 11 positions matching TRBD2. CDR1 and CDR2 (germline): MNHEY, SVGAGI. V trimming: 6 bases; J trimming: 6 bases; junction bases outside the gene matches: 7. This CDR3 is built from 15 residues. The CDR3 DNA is TGTGCCAGCAGCCCTAGACTAGCGGGGCGCAATGAGCAGTTCTTC. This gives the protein CASSPRLAGRNEQFF.

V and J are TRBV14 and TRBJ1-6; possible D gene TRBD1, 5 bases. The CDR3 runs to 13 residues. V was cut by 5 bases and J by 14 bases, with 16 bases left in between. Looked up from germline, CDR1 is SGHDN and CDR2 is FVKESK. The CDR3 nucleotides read TGTGCCAGCAGCATTTACAGTGGGGGGGCCCTCCACTTT. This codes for CASSIYSGGALHF.

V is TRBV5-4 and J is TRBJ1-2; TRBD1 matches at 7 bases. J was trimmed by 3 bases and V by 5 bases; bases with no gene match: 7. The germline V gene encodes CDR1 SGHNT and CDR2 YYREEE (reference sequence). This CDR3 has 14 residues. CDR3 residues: CASRVEGGYYGYTF. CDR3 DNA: TGTGCCAGCAGAGTGGAAGGGGGCTACTATGGCTACACCTTC.

The CDR3 nucleotides are TGCGCCAGCAGCCAAGTCGGGACAAGTCAGCCCCAGCATTTT. This gives the protein CASSQVGTSQPQHF. The V gene is TRBV4-1, the J gene TRBJ1-5; D might be TRBD1 (6 bases). V dropped 1 base and J dropped 6 bases, with 10 bases sitting between them. CDR1 is MGHRA and CDR2 is YSYEKL in the germline V gene. The CDR3 covers 14 residues.

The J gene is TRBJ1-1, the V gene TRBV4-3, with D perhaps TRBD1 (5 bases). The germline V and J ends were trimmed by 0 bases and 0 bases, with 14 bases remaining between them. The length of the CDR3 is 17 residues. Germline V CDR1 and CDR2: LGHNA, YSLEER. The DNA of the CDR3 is TGCGCCAGCAGCCAAGATCTTGTGGGGGGGATGAACACTGAAGCTTTCTTT. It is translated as CASSQDLVGGMNTEAFF.

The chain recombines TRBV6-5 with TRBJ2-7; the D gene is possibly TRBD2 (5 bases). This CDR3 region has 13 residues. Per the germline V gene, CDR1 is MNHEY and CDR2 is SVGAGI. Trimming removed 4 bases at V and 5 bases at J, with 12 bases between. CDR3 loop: CASSLNGVHEQYF. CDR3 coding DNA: TGTGCCAGCAGTTTAAACGGGGTCCACGAGCAGTACTTC.

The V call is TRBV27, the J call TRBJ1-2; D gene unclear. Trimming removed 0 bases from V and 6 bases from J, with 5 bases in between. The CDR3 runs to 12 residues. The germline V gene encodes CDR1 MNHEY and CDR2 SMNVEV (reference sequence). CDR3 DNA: TGTGCCAGCAGTTTATCCGGAGATGGCTACACCTTC. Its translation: CASSLSGDGYTF.

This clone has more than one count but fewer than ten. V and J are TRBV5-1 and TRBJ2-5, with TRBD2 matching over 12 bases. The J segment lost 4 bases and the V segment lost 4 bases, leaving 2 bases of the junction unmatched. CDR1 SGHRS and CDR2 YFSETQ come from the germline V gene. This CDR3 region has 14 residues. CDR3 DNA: TGCGCCAGCAGCCTGACTAGCGGGGGAGAGACCCAGTACTTC. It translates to CASSLTSGGETQYF.

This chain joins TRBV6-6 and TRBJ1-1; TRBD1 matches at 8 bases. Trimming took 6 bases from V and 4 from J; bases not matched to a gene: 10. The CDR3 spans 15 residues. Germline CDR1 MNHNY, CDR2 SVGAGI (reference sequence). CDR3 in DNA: TGTGCCAGCAGCCCAGGACAGGGAAAAATCACTGAAGCTTTCTTT. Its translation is CASSPGQGKITEAFF.

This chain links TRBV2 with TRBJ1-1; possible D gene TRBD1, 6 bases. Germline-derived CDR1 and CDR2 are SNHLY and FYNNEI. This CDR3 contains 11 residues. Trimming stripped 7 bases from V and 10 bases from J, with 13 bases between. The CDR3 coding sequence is TGTGCCAGCAATTTTGGGGGCCTAGCTTTCTTT. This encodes CASNFGGLAFF.